The rows below give T cell receptor beta chains drawn from one sample of a study of blood T cell repertoires in COVID-19. The method was immunoSEQ multiplex PCR; TCRdb's version includes in-frame clones alone and lacks a portion of them. The sample lists roughly 150,000 clones, around four fifths seen once, with roughly 4.9% in the top ten. Sample: PBMCs or T cells enriched from blood (not recorded which). These receptors were obtained from a man aged 65 to 79 who had been exposed to COVID-19. Each CDR3 is given with its conserved first and last residue. The D gene is left open where the match is weak. For some rows the clone size is stated as once, few or many, or as a class when expanded; others skip it.

j_gene,d_gene,v_gene,abundance,CDR3nt,CDR3aa
TRBJ2-7,TRBD1,TRBV6-2/TRBV6-3,.,TGTGCCAGCAGTTCGCCGACAGGGGGCTACGAGCAGTACTTC,CASSSPTGGYEQYF
TRBJ1-5,.,TRBV6-5,.,TGTGCCAGCAGTTCCAGATTTCGGGGTTCCAATCAGCCCCAGCATTTT,CASSSRFRGSNQPQHF
TRBJ2-4,.,TRBV19,.,TGTGCCAGTAGTATAGGAGGGTGGGACATTCAGTACTTC,CASSIGGWDIQYF
TRBJ2-5,TRBD1,TRBV6-5,.,TGTGCCAGCAGTCCACAGGGGGCACGGGAGACCCAGTACTTC,CASSPQGARETQYF
TRBJ2-3,TRBD2,TRBV15,.,TGTGCCACCAGCCCAAAAAAGGGGGGGAGCGGGAGAATAGATACGCAGTATTTT,CATSPKKGGSGRIDTQYF
TRBJ1-2,TRBD1,TRBV12-3/TRBV12-4,.,TGTGCCAGCAGCCACCCCCGGACAGGGAACACCTTC,CASSHPRTGNTF
TRBJ2-3,.,TRBV7-2,.,TGTGCCAGCAGCCCCCAACAGGGAACGGGGGATACGCAGTATTTT,CASSPQQGTGDTQYF
TRBJ2-7,.,TRBV6-2/TRBV6-3,.,TGTGCCAGCAGTTACTCAGGGGATGGTTCCTACGAGCAGTACTTC,CASSYSGDGSYEQYF
TRBJ1-2,.,TRBV12-3/TRBV12-4,.,TGTGCCAGCAGTTCCCAGGGTTATGGCTACACCTTC,CASSSQGYGYTF
TRBJ2-3,TRBD2,TRBV7-2,.,TGTGCCAGCGTAGCGGGGGGCACAGATACGCAGTATTTT,CASVAGGTDTQYF
TRBJ2-3,.,TRBV25-1,.,TGTGCCAGCACGTCGGGGGATACGCAGTATTTT,CASTSGDTQYF
TRBJ2-3,.,TRBV11-2,.,TGTGCCAGCAGCTGGGGGGGCTCAACAGATACGCAGTATTTT,CASSWGGSTDTQYF
TRBJ2-1,.,TRBV7-2,.,TGTGCCAGCAGCTTAGGTCTAGCGAGCCTCTACAATGAGCAGTTCTTC,CASSLGLASLYNEQFF
TRBJ1-6,.,TRBV7-2,.,TGTGCCAGCAGCCCCCTACAGGTGTCACCCCTCCACTTT,CASSPLQVSPLHF
TRBJ1-1,TRBD1,TRBV5-4,few,TGTGCCAGCAGCTTACAGGGGGGAGCTGAAGCTTTCTTT,CASSLQGGAEAFF
TRBJ1-5,TRBD1,TRBV15,.,TGTGCCACCAGCAGAGAGGACAGGGCACTTAATCAGCCCCAGCATTTT,CATSREDRALNQPQHF
TRBJ2-2,TRBD1,TRBV19,.,TGTGCCAGTACCAGGACAGGGGGCGGCGGGGAGCTGTTTTTT,CASTRTGGGGELFF
TRBJ1-4,.,TRBV28,.,TGTGCCAGCACCATGAATGAAAAACTGTTTTTT,CASTMNEKLFF
TRBJ2-2,TRBD2,TRBV5-4,.,TGTGCCAGCAGCTCCCCCGGGACTACCAACACCGGGGAGCTGTTTTTT,CASSSPGTTNTGELFF
TRBJ1-5,TRBD1,TRBV15,.,TGTGCCACCAGCAGAGATTTAGATAGGGACAGGGGAGGTCAGCCCCAGCATTTT,CATSRDLDRDRGGQPQHF
TRBJ2-2,TRBD1,TRBV5-4,.,TGTGCCAGCAGCCTCGGACAGGGGGCCGGGGAGCTGTTTTTT,CASSLGQGAGELFF
TRBJ2-1,TRBD2,TRBV5-1,once,TGCGCCAGCAGCTTCCGCGGGGGGGCCTACAATGAGCAGTTCTTC,CASSFRGGAYNEQFF
TRBJ2-3,TRBD2,TRBV7-2,.,TGTGCCAGCAGCTCCCTTAGCGGGGGGACAGATACGCAGTATTTT,CASSSLSGGTDTQYF
TRBJ1-5,.,TRBV15,.,TGTGCCACCAGCAGAGATTCGAGTCGTCAGCCCCAGCATTTT,CATSRDSSRQPQHF
TRBJ1-4,TRBD1,TRBV28,.,TGTGCCAGCAGTAGCATCACAGGGGGGGTAGGGGAAAAACTGTTTTTT,CASSSITGGVGEKLFF